Below are 14 T cell receptor beta chains sequenced from a single sample in a study of control samples from healthy donors and cancer patients. The data were produced by immunoSEQ multiplex PCR, yet TCRdb's version contains in-frame clones alone and is incomplete. Of about 170,000 clones listed, around 90% are singletons. The sample was blood. The receptors stem from a woman younger than 45 in good health.

The chain has TRBV28 and TRBJ2-3; D is uncertain. The CDR3 runs to 12 residues. The germline V and J ends were trimmed by 6 bases and 4 bases, with 8 bases remaining between them. Germline V CDR1 and CDR2: MDHEN, SYDVKM. This chain's CDR3 is CASSRQPDTQYF. CDR3 nucleotides: TGTGCCAGCAGCCGCCAACCAGATACGCAGTATTTT.

The gene calls are TRBV13 and TRBJ2-1, with D possibly called TRBD1 or TRBD2 (5 bases each). CDR1 is PRHDT, CDR2 FYEKMQ, per germline (reference sequence). The ends were cut back, 2 bases at V and 2 bases at J, with 13 bases in the middle. The CDR3 runs 16 residues. CDR3 in amino acids: CASSLRDRDAYNEQFF. The CDR3 bases are TGTGCCAGCAGCTTACGGGACCGAGATGCCTACAATGAGCAGTTCTTC.

The chain has TRBV7-9 and TRBJ2-7; 8 bases agree with TRBD1. CDR1 is SEHNR, CDR2 FQNEAQ, per germline (reference sequence). Unmatched junction bases numbered 5, after V lost 4 bases and J lost 3 bases. CDR3 length: 14 residues. CDR3 amino acids: CASSYGTGDYEQYF. DNA of the CDR3: TGTGCCAGCAGCTACGGGACAGGAGACTACGAGCAGTACTTC.

Comment on this clone: Other DNA sequences of this sample code for an identical CDR3. This chain connects TRBV3-1 (or the pseudogene TRBV3-2) to TRBJ2-5; 7 nucleotides align to TRBD2. CDR1 and CDR2 (germline): LGHDT, YNNKEL (reference sequence). V lost 1 base to trimming and J lost 5 bases; unmatched junction nucleotides: 1. The CDR3 consists of 13 residues. The CDR3 protein is CASSQGGGETQYF. CDR3 sequence (DNA): TGTGCCAGCAGCCAAGGCGGGGGTGAGACCCAGTACTTC.

The V gene is TRBV5-4, the J gene TRBJ2-3; 10 nucleotides match TRBD1. Germline V CDR1 and CDR2: SGHNT, YYREEE (reference sequence). Trimming at V came to 4 bases and at J to 1 base, leaving 3 bases not matched to a gene. The CDR3 has 15 residues. The chain's CDR3 is CASSAGTGGTDTQYF. CDR3 sequence (DNA): TGTGCCAGCAGCGCCGGGACAGGGGGCACAGATACGCAGTATTTT.

The rearrangement links TRBV4-1 to TRBJ1-6, with D tentatively TRBD1 (5 bases). The CDR3 has 15 amino acids. Germline CDR1 MGHRA, CDR2 YSYEKL. V gave up 1 base and J gave up 7 bases, with 11 bases separating them. CDR3 region: CASSQGTSRNSPLHF. In nucleotides, the CDR3 is TGCGCCAGCAGCCAAGGGACAAGTCGAAATTCACCCCTCCACTTT.

This clone was counted a single time. The gene calls are TRBV5-4 and TRBJ2-1; D is ambiguous. V shed 5 bases and J shed 15 bases, with 15 bases lying between them. Per the germline V gene, CDR1 is SGHNT and CDR2 is YYREEE (reference sequence). This CDR3 has 11 amino acids. For the CDR3, the DNA is TGTGCCAGCAGTTTTCGAGACGGTACGTTCTTC. Its protein is CASSFRDGTFF.

The chain has TRBV28 and TRBJ1-3; D is ambiguous. The CDR3 extends over 15 amino acids. The germline CDR1 and CDR2 sequences are MDHEN and SYDVKM. V was pared by 10 bases and J by 4 bases, with 20 bases between. DNA of the CDR3: TGTGCCACCACGAGATCTCAGGTATCCGGAAACACCATATATTTT. Protein product: CATTRSQVSGNTIYF.

The rearrangement uses TRBV19 and TRBJ2-3; tentative D call: TRBD2 (5 bases). The CDR3 spans 15 residues. The V gene's germline CDR1 is LNHDA and CDR2 SQIVND (reference sequence). Trimming removed 3 bases from V and 0 bases from J, with 10 bases in between. The chain's CDR3 is CASSMWERSTDTQYF. The CDR3 DNA reads as TGTGCCAGTAGTATGTGGGAGCGGAGCACAGATACGCAGTATTTT.

The chain links TRBV12-3 or TRBV12-4 to TRBJ2-1; D might be TRBD1 (6 bases). With 3 bases removed from V and 9 bases from J, the gap between germline ends came to 9 bases. This CDR3 is 12 amino acids long. As DNA, the CDR3 is TGTGCCAGCAGTTTTGGGGACACTGAGCAGTTCTTC. It is translated as CASSFGDTEQFF.

V is TRBV11-1 and J is TRBJ2-7; D is possibly TRBD2 (5 bases). Germline lookup yields CDR1 SGHAT and CDR2 FQDESV (reference sequence). The CDR3 spans 15 residues. V was clipped by 1 base and J by 0 bases, with 10 bases between them. The CDR3 is CASSLVVGDSYEQYF. The CDR3 DNA reads TGTGCCAGCAGCTTAGTGGTGGGAGACTCCTACGAGCAGTACTTC.

The V and J genes are TRBV24-1 and TRBJ2-3, with D perhaps TRBD2 (6 bases). Germline V gene data show CDR1 as KGHDR and CDR2 as SFDVKD. Trimming pared 5 bases from V and 6 bases from J, leaving 11 bases between. This CDR3 region has 13 residues. The CDR3 loop reads CATSGPSVDTQYF. CDR3 DNA sequence: TGTGCCACCAGTGGGCCTAGCGTGGATACGCAGTATTTT.

The chain combines TRBV28 with TRBJ2-7, with 7 bases matching TRBD2. J was trimmed by 5 bases and V by 7 bases; bases with no gene match: 11. Germline CDR1 is MDHEN and CDR2 is SYDVKM. The CDR3 totals 14 residues. The CDR3 nucleotides are TGTGCCAGCATGGGGGGGACGGTGGGCCACGAGCAGTACTTC. This sequence encodes CASMGGTVGHEQYF.

This rearrangement joins TRBV2 to TRBJ2-7; 13 nucleotides line up with TRBD2. The CDR3 consists of 16 residues. Germline V gene sequence: CDR1 SNHLY, CDR2 FYNNEI. J lost 2 bases, V lost 10 bases, and 11 bases had no gene match. The CDR3 bases are TGTGCCATAGCCGGGACTAGCGGGGAGGGGCCCTACGAGCAGTACTTC. It encodes CAIAGTSGEGPYEQYF. Filled out from reference TRBV2 and TRBJ2-7, the complete variable domain reads EPEVTQTPSHQVTQMGQEVILRCVPISNHLYFYWYRQILGQKVEFLVSFYNNEISEKSEIFDDQFSVERPDGSNFTLKIRSTKLEDSAMYFCAIAGTSGEGPYEQYFGPGTRLTVT.